Listed below are T cell receptor beta chains from one sample, sequenced in a study of blood T cell repertoires in COVID-19. Profiling relied on immunoSEQ multiplex PCR, and the TCRdb table lists in-frame clones only, not all of them. This table holds about 160,000 clones, around 80% found once. What was sequenced was peripheral blood. The receptors were gathered from a woman aged 80 or older with active or convalescent COVID-19. CDR3s include the opening cysteine and the closing phenylalanine or tryptophan. Fields, in order: V gene, J gene, clone size, D gene, CDR3 DNA, CDR3 protein. The D gene is left open where the match is weak. Expanded clones are given a class, and other clones once, few, many or no size at all.

TRBV6-6	TRBJ1-1	.	.	TGTGCCAGCAGTTTCCAACCTCCCGGACAAGCTGAAGCTTTCTTT	CASSFQPPGQAEAFF
TRBV6-1	TRBJ2-5	.	TRBD2	TGTGCCAGCAGTGCTCGGACTAGCGGGACACCATACCAAGAGACCCAGTACTTC	CASSARTSGTPYQETQYF
TRBV3-1/TRBV3-2	TRBJ2-7	.	TRBD1	TGTGCCAGCAGCCAAGAATTCGGGACAGACTACGAGCAGTACTTC	CASSQEFGTDYEQYF
TRBV19	TRBJ2-7	.	TRBD2	TGTGCCAGTAGTACCCTAGCGGGGGGAAACGAGCAGTACTTC	CASSTLAGGNEQYF
TRBV7-9	TRBJ1-2	.	.	TGTGCCAGCAGCTTATGGAGGGGATTCAACTATGGCTACACCTTC	CASSLWRGFNYGYTF
TRBV18	TRBJ1-2	.	.	TGTGCCAGCTCACCACCGCACAGGCCCTATGGCTACACCTTC	CASSPPHRPYGYTF
TRBV7-6	TRBJ1-3	few	.	TGTGCCAGCGGCGATCAGGGGCGCACTGGAAACACCATATATTTT	CASGDQGRTGNTIYF
TRBV19	TRBJ2-7	.	TRBD1	TGTGCCAGTAGGACAGGGGGAACGCACCCCTCCGAGCAGTACTTC	CASRTGGTHPSEQYF
TRBV5-1	TRBJ2-3	once	.	TGCGCCAGCAGCTTGGTCGGCGGGGCATACACAGATACGCAGTATTTT	CASSLVGGAYTDTQYF
TRBV6-1	TRBJ1-2	.	.	TGTGCCAGCAGGGAAGAGGGAGGGGCCCACTATGGCTACACCTTC	CASREEGGAHYGYTF
TRBV20-1	TRBJ1-3	once	.	TGCAGTGCTAGTAGGGGACACTTATACTCTGGAAACACCATATATTTT	CSASRGHLYSGNTIYF
TRBV4-1	TRBJ1-5	.	TRBD1	TGCGCCAGCAGCCAAGCTTATATCGGGACAGGGGAACAGCCCCAGCATTTT	CASSQAYIGTGEQPQHF
TRBV2	TRBJ2-2	.	TRBD2	TGTGCCAGCAGTGAGAGTGGGACTAGCTTTTACACCGGGGAGCTGTTTTTT	CASSESGTSFYTGELFF